This TCR beta chain is from a study of regulatory T cells in long-lasting Graves disease. Study-level background: Graves' patients who were just diagnosed had used antithyroid drugs for under 3 months.

Germline V gene sequence: CDR1 MNHEY, CDR2 SMNVEV (reference sequence). Losses at the gene ends were 4 bases for V and 9 bases for J; bases not matched to a gene: 3. The CDR3 loop spans 12 amino acids. Time point here: newly diagnosed GD, antithyroid drugs for less than 3 months. From PBMCs, RNA was extracted and then used to make the TCR library. This clonotype was picked up many times. Its cognate antigen is unknown. Construction of TCR beta libraries relied on iRepertoire HTBI primers and on Arm-PCR targeting CDR3 regions. TCRdb recomputed calls from the multiplex PCR reads with MiXCR, one row per CDR3 protein. Among roughly 610,000 distinct CDR3 sequences listed, about 15% were seen once. General study points: Those with persistent Graves' had less TCR diversity than newly diagnosed patients.

This same sample was also taken into another study, of T cells in Graves' hyperthyroidism and ophthalmopathy. As that study records: Peripheral blood also featured most of the thyroid clonotypes expanded above 0.001.

This chain links TRBV27 with TRBJ2-1, with 7 bases matching TRBD2. The sequence was collected from a man aged 18-30 years with Graves disease. The material was peripheral blood mononuclear cells (PBMCs), obtained at new diagnosis, from a patient treated with antithyroid drugs. CDR3 bases: TGTGCCAGCAGTTGGGAGGGTTCTGAGCAGTTCTTC. It is translated as CASSWEGSEQFF.